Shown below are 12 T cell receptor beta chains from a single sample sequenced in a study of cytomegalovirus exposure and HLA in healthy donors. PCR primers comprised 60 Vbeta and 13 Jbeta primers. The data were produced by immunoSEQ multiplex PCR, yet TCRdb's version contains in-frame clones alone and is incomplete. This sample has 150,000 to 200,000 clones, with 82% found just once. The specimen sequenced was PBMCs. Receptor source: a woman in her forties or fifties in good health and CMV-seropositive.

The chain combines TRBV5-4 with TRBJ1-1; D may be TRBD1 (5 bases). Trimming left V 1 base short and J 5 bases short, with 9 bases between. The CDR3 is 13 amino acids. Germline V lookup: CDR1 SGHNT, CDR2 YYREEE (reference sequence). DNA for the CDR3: TGTGCCAGCAGCTTGAGTCGGGGGACTGAAGCTTTCTTT. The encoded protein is CASSLSRGTEAFF.

The CDR3 sequence: CASSLGGTGTYEQYF. In DNA form, the CDR3 reads TGTGCCAGCAGCTTAGGTGGGACAGGCACCTACGAGCAGTACTTC. The V and J genes are TRBV7-2 and TRBJ2-7; the match to TRBD1 covers 8 bases. Trimming cost V 1 base and J 2 bases; bases outside gene matches: 4. CDR1 is SGHTA, CDR2 FQGNSA, per germline. The CDR3 extends over 15 amino acids.

This chain's CDR3 is CASSPRQGSYEQYF. CDR3 nucleotide sequence: TGTGCCAGCTCACCGAGACAGGGATCCTACGAGCAGTACTTC. The genes are TRBV18 and TRBJ2-7; 7 bases are shared with TRBD1. The CDR3 has 14 amino acids. CDR1 KGHSH and CDR2 LQKENI come from the germline V gene. Trimming at V came to 3 bases and at J to 1 base, leaving 3 bases not matched to a gene.

CDR3 region: CASSPSTSGRWDEQYF. In DNA form, the CDR3 reads TGTGCCAGCAGCCCAAGTACCAGCGGGAGATGGGACGAGCAGTACTTC. The chain links TRBV4-2 to TRBJ2-7; 8 positions agree with TRBD2. V lost 4 bases and J lost 5; bases outside the gene matches: 13. The CDR3 contains 16 residues. Germline values: CDR1 LGHNA, CDR2 YNFKEQ.

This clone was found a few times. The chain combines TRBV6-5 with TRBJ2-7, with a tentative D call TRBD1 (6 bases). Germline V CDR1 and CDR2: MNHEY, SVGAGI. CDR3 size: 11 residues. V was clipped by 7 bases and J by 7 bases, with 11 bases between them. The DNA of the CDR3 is TGTGCCAGCACCCAGGGGCTGGAGCAGTACTTC. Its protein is CASTQGLEQYF.

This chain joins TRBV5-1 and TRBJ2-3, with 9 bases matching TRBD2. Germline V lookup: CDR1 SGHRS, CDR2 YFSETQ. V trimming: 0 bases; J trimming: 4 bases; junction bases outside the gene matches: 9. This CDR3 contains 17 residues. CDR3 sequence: CASSLAGSGSSADTQYF. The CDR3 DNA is TGCGCCAGCAGCTTGGCCGGTAGCGGGAGTTCAGCAGATACGCAGTATTTT.

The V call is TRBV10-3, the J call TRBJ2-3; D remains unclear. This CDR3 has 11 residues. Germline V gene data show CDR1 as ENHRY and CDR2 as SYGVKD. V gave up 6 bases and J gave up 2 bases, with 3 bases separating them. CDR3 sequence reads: CAIRATDTQYF. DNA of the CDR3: TGTGCCATCAGGGCCACAGATACGCAGTATTTT.

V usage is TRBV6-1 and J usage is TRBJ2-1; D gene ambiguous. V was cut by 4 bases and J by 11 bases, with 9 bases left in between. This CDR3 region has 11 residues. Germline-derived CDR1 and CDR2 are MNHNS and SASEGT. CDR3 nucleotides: TGTGCCAGCAGTGGCAACATAAAGCAGTTCTTC. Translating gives CASSGNIKQFF.

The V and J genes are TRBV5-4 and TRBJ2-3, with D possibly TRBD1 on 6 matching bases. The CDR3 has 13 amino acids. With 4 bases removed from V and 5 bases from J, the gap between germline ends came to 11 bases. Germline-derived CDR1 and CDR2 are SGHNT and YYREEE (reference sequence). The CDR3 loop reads CASSRTVQDTQYF. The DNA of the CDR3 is TGTGCCAGCAGCAGGACAGTTCAAGATACGCAGTATTTT.

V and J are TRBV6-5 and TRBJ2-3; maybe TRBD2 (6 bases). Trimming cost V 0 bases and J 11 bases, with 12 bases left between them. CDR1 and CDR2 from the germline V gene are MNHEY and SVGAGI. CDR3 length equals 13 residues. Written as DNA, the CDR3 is TGTGCCAGCAGTTACTCGCAGGGAGGAGGGCAGTATTTT. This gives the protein CASSYSQGGGQYF.

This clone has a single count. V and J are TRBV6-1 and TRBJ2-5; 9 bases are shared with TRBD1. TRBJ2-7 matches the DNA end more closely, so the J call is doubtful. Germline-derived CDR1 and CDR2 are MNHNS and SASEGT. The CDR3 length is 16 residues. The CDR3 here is CASSEDRGRGSHEQYF. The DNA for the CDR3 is TGTGCCAGCAGTGAAGACAGGGGGCGCGGATCGCACGAGCAGTACTTC.

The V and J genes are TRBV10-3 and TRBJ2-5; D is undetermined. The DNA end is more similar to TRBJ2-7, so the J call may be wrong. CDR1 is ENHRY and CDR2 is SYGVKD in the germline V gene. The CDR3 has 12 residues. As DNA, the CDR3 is TGTGCCATCAGCCGGAGTGTAGACGAGCAGTACTTC. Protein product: CAISRSVDEQYF.